This T cell receptor beta chain was captured by sequencing in a study of blood T cells in healthy people across ages. Study conclusions and caveats: Per million T cells, the diversity of TCR beta decreased roughly linearly as age advanced.

J lost 0 bases, V lost 0 bases, and 2 bases had no gene match. This CDR3 spans 16 amino acids. Germline CDR1 and CDR2: SGHDT and YYEEEE. This clonotype was seen a single time. The antigen is undetermined. The use of a sample-barcoded 5' primer and a J-beta primer mix characterized a second PCR of about 7 to 12 cycles. Researchers report that a template-switch adaptor with 12 random nucleotides tagged each cDNA molecule. TCRdb used MiXCR to reprocess the 5' RACE reads, holding one entry per CDR3 protein. The table includes about 900,000 distinct CDR3 sequences, about 48% detected once. The receptor's source is a man aged 25-40 years in good health. The chain combines TRBV5-6 with TRBJ2-2; 7 nucleotides agree with TRBD1. The sample taken for sequencing was blood. The CDR3: CASSLGDRSNTGELFF. The CDR3 DNA follows: TGTGCCAGCAGCTTGGGGGACAGATCGAACACCGGGGAGCTGTTTTTT.